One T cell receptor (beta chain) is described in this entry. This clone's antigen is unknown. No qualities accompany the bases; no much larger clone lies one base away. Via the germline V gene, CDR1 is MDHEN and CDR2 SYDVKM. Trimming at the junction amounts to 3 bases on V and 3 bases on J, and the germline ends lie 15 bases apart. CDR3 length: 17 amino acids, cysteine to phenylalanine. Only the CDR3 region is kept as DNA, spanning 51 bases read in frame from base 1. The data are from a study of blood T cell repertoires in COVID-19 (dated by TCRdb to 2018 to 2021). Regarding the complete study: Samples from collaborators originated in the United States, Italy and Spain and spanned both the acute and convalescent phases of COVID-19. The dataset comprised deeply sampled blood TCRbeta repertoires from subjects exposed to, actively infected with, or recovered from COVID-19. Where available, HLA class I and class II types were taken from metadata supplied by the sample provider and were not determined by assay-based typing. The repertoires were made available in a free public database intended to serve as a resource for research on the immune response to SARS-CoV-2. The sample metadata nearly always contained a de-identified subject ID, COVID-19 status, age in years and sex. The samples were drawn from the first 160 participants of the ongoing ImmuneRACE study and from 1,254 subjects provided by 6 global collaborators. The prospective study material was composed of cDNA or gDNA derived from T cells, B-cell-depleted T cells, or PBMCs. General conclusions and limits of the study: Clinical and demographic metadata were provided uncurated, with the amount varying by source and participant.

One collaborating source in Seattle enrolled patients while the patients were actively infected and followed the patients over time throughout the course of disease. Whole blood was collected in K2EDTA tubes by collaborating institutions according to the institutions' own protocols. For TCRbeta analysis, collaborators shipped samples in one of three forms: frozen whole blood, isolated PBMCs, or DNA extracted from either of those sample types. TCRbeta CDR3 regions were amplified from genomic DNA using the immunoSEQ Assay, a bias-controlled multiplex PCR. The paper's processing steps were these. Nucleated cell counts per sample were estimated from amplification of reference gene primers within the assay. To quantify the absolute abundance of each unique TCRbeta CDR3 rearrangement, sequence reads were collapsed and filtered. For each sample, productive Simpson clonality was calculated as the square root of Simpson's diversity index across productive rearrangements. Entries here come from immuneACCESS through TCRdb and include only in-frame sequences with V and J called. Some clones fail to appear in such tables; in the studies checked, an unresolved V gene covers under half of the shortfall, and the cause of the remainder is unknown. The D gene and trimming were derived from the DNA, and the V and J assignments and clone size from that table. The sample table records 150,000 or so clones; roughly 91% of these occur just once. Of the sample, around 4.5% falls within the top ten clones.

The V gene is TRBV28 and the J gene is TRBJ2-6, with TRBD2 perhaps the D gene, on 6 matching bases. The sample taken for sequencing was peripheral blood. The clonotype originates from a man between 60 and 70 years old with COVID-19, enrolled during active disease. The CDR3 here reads CASSLAGLGSGANVLTF. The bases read TGTGCCAGCAGTTTGGCGGGGTTGGGTAGTGGGGCCAACGTCCTGACTTTC.